The 2 T cell receptor beta chains in this list originate from one sample, sequenced in a study of CD8+ T cells in alopecia areata. Once RNA had been extracted, it was reverse transcribed into cDNA to act as the sequencing template. The data were produced by immunoSEQ multiplex PCR, yet TCRdb's version contains in-frame clones alone and is incomplete. The data show 110,000 to 150,000 clones, with nearly 55% seen just once and about 16% held by the top ten. The treatment denotes: oral pan-JAK inhibitor, 5-10 mg twice daily. The specimen was CD8+ T cells sorted from blood, collected at week 4, from a patient treated with tofacitinib. The receptors shown here come from a human donor with alopecia areata.

The chain carries TRBV25-1 and TRBJ2-2; unclear D gene. V was pared by 3 bases and J by 2 bases, with 4 bases between. The CDR3 consists of 13 residues. CDR1 MGHDK and CDR2 SYGVNS come from the germline V gene. CDR3 in DNA: TGTGCCAGCAGTGACCTTAACACCGGGGAGCTGTTTTTT. This sequence encodes CASSDLNTGELFF.

The V gene is TRBV30, the J gene TRBJ1-1; D is uncertain. The CDR3 has 13 residues. Germline loops: CDR1 GTSNPN, CDR2 SVGIG (reference sequence). Trimming took off 0 bases at V and 10 bases at J, with 15 bases between the two ends. In nucleotides, the CDR3 is TGTGCCTGGAGTGTACGGCCGGCTGGTGGAGCTTTCTTT. It encodes CAWSVRPAGGAFF.